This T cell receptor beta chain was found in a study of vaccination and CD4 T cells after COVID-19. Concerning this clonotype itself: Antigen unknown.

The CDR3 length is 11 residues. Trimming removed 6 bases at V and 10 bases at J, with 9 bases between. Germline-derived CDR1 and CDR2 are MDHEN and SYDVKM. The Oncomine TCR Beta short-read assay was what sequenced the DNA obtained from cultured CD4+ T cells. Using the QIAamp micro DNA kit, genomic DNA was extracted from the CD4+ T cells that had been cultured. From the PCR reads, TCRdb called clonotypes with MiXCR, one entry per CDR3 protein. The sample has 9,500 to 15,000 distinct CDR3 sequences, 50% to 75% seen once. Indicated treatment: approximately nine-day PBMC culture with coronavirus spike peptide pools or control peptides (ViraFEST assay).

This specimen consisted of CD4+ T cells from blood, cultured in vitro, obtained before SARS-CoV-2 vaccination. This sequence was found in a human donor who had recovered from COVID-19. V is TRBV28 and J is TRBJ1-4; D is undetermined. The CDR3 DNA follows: TGTGCCAGCAGCACACTAGGAAAACTGTTTTTT. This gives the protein CASSTLGKLFF.